This TCR beta chain was documented in a study of T-cell reconstitution after alpha-beta-depleted transplantation in children. V shed 4 bases and J shed 0 bases, with 7 bases lying between them. The germline CDR1 and CDR2 sequences are SQVTM and ANQGSEA. This CDR3 comprises 12 residues. Unique molecular identifiers were incorporated into the prepared TCRbeta library. TCRdb re-derived calls from the PCR reads in MiXCR, one entry per CDR3 protein. The sample lists some 550,000 distinct CDR3 sequences, around 17% occurring once. Here the sequenced sample was PBMCs from the stem cell graft donor, taken from the stem cell graft. The chain recombines TRBV29-1 with TRBJ2-7; D not certain. The TCR originated in a human donor who donated a stem cell graft to a child with acute lymphoblastic leukemia. In DNA, the CDR3 is TGCAGCGTTGTGACGGCCTCCTACGAGCAGTACTTC. This gives the protein CSVVTASYEQYF.